These T cell receptor beta chains were read from a single sample in a study of spatial heterogeneity in lung cancer. In TCRdb, the 5' RACE reads were re-called with MiXCR into one record per CDR3 protein. This sample carries 4,500 to 5,000 distinct CDR3 sequences, 12% of them seen once, and the ten largest clones take around 24%. Sequencing used lung tumor tissue, obtained at surgery. The receptor source for this set is a male donor with early-stage non-small cell lung cancer. The CDR3 runs from the conserved cysteine through the conserved F or W. The order of the fields is D gene, clone size, V gene, J gene, CDR3 DNA, CDR3 protein. D genes are given only for firm matches. Clone size appears in some rows only: once, few, many, or a class for an expanded clone.

>-|medium-sized|TRBV9|TRBJ2-1
TGTGCCAGCAGCGTAGCATCTTCCTACAATGAGCAGTTCTTC
CASSVASSYNEQFF
>TRBD2|many|TRBV7-2|TRBJ2-7
TGTGCCAGCGGGAGCGGGGGGTACGAGCAGTACTTC
CASGSGGYEQYF
>-|-|TRBV5-1|TRBJ2-1
TGCGCCAGCAGCTTGACCAGGGGAGGAGACAATGAGCAGTTCTTC
CASSLTRGGDNEQFF
>TRBD2|-|TRBV5-4|TRBJ2-2
TGTGCCAGCAGCTTTACTAGCGGGAGTCTACCCGGGGAGCTGTTTTTT
CASSFTSGSLPGELFF
>-|medium-sized|TRBV12-3/TRBV12-4|TRBJ1-2
TGTGCCAGCAGCCCCGACACGTACTATGGCTACACCTTC
CASSPDTYYGYTF
>TRBD2|many|TRBV7-4|TRBJ2-2
TGTGCCAGCAGCTTTTTAGCCGGACTAGCGGATCGGAAAGCTCCCGGGGAGCTGTTTTTT
CASSFLAGLADRKAPGELFF
>-|many|TRBV20-1|TRBJ2-7
TGCAGTGCTTTTGGACCCAATTACGAGCAGTACTTC
CSAFGPNYEQYF
>-|medium-sized|TRBV24-1|TRBJ1-5
TGTGCCACCAGTGCGCGTGGGGGCAATCAGCCCCAGCATTTT
CATSARGGNQPQHF
>TRBD1|many|TRBV5-1|TRBJ2-2
TGCGCCAGCGCTCCCGGGACAGGGCGGACCGGGGAGCTGTTTTTT
CASAPGTGRTGELFF
>-|many|TRBV5-4|TRBJ2-3
TGTGCCAGCAGCTTGGCCACCGCGAGCACAGATACGCAGTATTTT
CASSLATASTDTQYF
>-|-|TRBV10-3|TRBJ2-7
TGTGCCATCAGTTCCCCCACTCGGGGGGCCGACGAGCAGTACTTC
CAISSPTRGADEQYF
>-|many|TRBV7-3|TRBJ2-1
TGTGCCAGCAGCTTCCGGGCCCAAATCAATGAGCAGTTCTTC
CASSFRAQINEQFF
>-|medium-sized|TRBV18|TRBJ1-2
TGTGCCAGCTCACCCCAGGGTCGGATTAACTATGGCTACACCTTC
CASSPQGRINYGYTF
>-|medium-sized|TRBV6-2/TRBV6-3|TRBJ2-7
TGTGCCAGCAGTTACAGACACCATTACGAGCAGTACTTC
CASSYRHHYEQYF
>-|many|TRBV28|TRBJ2-7
TGTGCCAGCAGTTCCCGGGACAACGGCGAGCAGTACTTC
CASSSRDNGEQYF
>TRBD2|medium-sized|TRBV5-4|TRBJ2-1
TGTGCCAGCAGCTTATTAAGCGGGAGATCAAGTGAGCAGTTCTTC
CASSLLSGRSSEQFF
>-|many|TRBV4-3|TRBJ1-1
TGCGCCAGCAGCCAAGAGAGCCGGGGAACTGAAGCTTTCTTT
CASSQESRGTEAFF
>-|many|TRBV30|TRBJ2-5
TGTGCCTGGAGTGGACGGGGCCAAGAGACCCAGTACTTC
CAWSGRGQETQYF
>-|medium-sized|TRBV30|TRBJ2-1
TGTGCCTGGTGTCAGAGGTCCGAGCAGTTCTTC
CAWCQRSEQFF
>-|-|TRBV7-9|TRBJ2-3
TGTGCCACCAACAGGAACACAGATACGCAGTATTTT
CATNRNTDTQYF
>TRBD1|many|TRBV4-1|TRBJ2-4
TGCGCCAGCAGCCCCAGGGGGCAGGAAAACATTCAGTACTTC
CASSPRGQENIQYF
>TRBD1|few|TRBV2|TRBJ1-1
TGTGCCAGCAGCCGCCACGGACAGGCTGGAGAAGCTTTCTTT
CASSRHGQAGEAFF
>-|few|TRBV14|TRBJ1-2
TGTGCCAGCAGCCAAGAAGTACAGAGAAGAAACGGCTACACCTTC
CASSQEVQRRNGYTF
>-|medium-sized|TRBV5-1|TRBJ1-5
TGCGCCAGCAGCCCCGACGGGGGGATAGGCAATCAGCCCCAGCATTTT
CASSPDGGIGNQPQHF
>-|few|TRBV9|TRBJ2-1
TGTGCCAGCAGCGTAGATGGGGGCTCCTACAATGAGCAGTTCTTC
CASSVDGGSYNEQFF